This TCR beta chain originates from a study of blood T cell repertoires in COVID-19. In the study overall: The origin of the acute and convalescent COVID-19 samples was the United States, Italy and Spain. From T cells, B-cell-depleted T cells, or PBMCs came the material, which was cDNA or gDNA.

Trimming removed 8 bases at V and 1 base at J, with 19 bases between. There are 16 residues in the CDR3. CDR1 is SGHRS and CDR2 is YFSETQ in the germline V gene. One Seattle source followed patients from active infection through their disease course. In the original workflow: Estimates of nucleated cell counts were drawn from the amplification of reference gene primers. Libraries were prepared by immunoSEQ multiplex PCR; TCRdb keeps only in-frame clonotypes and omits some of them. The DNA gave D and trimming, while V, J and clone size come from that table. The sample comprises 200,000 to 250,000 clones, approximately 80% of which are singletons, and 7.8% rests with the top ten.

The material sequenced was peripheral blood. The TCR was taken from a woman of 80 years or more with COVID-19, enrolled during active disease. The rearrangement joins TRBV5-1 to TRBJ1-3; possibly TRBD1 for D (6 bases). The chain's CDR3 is CASTNREGSSGNTIYF. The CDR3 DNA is TGCGCCAGTACTAACAGGGAAGGCTCTTCTGGAAACACCATATATTTT.